This T cell receptor beta chain was documented in a study of OX40 agonist ivuxolimab in advanced cancers. Whole-study context: While on treatment, patients had intravenous ivuxolimab at 0.01 to 10 mg/kg every 2 weeks. From about 23 to 85 years was the age range, with a mean of 60 years, and over 70% were male.

Sequenced by immunoSEQ multiplex PCR; TCRdb stores in-frame clones only, minus some. Of 50,000 to 65,000 clones in the sample, 65% to 85% are singletons; the top ten hold around 1%. General study findings and limits: Mean expanded clone counts were higher in CD8+ than CD4+ T cells.

Turning to this clone: Its matching antigen is unknown.

The V gene's germline CDR1 is KGHSH and CDR2 LQKENI. The CDR3 extends over 15 amino acids. V gave up 1 base and J gave up 10 bases, with 20 bases separating them. This receptor was taken from an adult with an advanced solid tumor such as melanoma, head and neck, liver or kidney cancer. The J gene is TRBJ2-7, the V gene TRBV18, with D maybe TRBD2 (6 bases). The specimen comprised CD4+ or CD8+ T cells sorted from blood, sampled in a trial of the OX40 agonist ivuxolimab. This CDR3 is CASSPLGTQYPVQYF. The DNA for the CDR3 is TGTGCCAGCTCACCACTCGGGACTCAATACCCCGTACAGTACTTC.